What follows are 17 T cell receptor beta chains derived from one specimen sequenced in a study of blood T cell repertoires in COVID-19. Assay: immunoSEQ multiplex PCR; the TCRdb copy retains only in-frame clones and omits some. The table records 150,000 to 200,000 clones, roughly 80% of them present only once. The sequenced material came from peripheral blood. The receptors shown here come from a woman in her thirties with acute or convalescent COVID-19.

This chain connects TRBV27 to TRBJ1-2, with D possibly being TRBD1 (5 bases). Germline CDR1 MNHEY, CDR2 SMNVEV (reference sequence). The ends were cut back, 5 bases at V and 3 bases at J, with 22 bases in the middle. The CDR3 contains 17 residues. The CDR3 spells CASSTRGGVISYYGYTF. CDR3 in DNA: TGTGCCAGCAGTACCCGGGGGGGAGTGATTTCGTACTATGGCTACACCTTC.

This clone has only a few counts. The CDR3 reads CASIEPGGRGVAFF. The CDR3 coding sequence is TGTGCCAGCATCGAGCCCGGAGGGCGCGGTGTGGCTTTCTTT. The chain combines TRBV28 with TRBJ1-1; D remains ambiguous. CDR1 MDHEN and CDR2 SYDVKM come from the germline V gene. V lost 7 bases and J lost 11, with 23 bases in between. This CDR3 region has 14 residues.

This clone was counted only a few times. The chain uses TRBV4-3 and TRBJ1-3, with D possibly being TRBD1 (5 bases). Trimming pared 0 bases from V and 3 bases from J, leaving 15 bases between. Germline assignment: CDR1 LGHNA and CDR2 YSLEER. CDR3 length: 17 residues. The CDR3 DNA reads TGCGCCAGCAGCCAAGAAAGGGGAGGGGCACTTGGAAACACCATATATTTT. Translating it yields CASSQERGGALGNTIYF.

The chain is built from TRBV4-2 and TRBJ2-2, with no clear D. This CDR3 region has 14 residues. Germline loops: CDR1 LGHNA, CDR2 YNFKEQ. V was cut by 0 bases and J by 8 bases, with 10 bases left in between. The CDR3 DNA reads TGTGCCAGCAGCCAAGATGACACATTAGGGGAGCTGTTTTTT. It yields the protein CASSQDDTLGELFF.

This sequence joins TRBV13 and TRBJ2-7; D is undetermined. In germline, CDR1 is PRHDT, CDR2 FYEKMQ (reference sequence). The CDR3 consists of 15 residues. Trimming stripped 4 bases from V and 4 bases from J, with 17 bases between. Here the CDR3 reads CASSSVTPKIYEQYF. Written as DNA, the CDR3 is TGTGCCAGCAGCTCGGTCACCCCCAAAATATACGAGCAGTACTTC.

This CDR3 reads CASPNLRGLAKNIQYF. As DNA, the CDR3 is TGTGCCAGCCCTAATCTCAGGGGTTTAGCCAAAAACATTCAGTACTTC. V usage is TRBV27 and J usage is TRBJ2-4, with a weak D call TRBD1 (6 bases). Trimming pared 8 bases from V and 0 bases from J, leaving 17 bases between. This CDR3 has 16 amino acids. Germline CDR1 reads MNHEY; CDR2 reads SMNVEV (reference sequence).

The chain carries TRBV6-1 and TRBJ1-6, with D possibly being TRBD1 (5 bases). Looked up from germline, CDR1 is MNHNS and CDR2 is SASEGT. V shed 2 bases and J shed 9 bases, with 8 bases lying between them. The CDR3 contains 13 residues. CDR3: CASSEQGGSPLHF. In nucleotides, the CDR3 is TGTGCCAGCAGTGAACAGGGTGGTTCACCCCTCCACTTT.

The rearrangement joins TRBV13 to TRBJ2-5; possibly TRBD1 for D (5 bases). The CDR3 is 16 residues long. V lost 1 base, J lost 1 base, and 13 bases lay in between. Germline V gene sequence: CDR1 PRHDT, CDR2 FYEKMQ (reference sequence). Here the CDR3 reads CASSLEAGSGQETQYF. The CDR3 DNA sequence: TGTGCCAGCAGCTTAGAGGCAGGGTCGGGCCAAGAGACCCAGTACTTC.

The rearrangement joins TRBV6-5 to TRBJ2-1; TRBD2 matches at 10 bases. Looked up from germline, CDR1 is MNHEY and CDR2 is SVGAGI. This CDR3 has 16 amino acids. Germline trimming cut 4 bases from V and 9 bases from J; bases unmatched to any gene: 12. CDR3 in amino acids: CASSSRTAGGDGEQFF. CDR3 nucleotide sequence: TGTGCCAGCAGTTCCCGAACAGCGGGGGGGGACGGTGAGCAGTTCTTC.

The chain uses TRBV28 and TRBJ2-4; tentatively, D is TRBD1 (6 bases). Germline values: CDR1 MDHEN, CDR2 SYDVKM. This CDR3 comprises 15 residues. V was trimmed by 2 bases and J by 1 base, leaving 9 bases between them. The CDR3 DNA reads TGTGCCAGCAGTTTACCAGGGGTGGCCAAAAACATTCAGTACTTC. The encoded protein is CASSLPGVAKNIQYF.

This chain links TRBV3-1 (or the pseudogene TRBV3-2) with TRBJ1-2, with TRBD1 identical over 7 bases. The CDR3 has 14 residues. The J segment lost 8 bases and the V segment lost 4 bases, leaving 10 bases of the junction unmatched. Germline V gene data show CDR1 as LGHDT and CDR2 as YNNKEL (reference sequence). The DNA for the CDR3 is TGTGCCAGCAGCCTAAAACAGGGGCCCTCGGGCTACACCTTC. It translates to CASSLKQGPSGYTF.

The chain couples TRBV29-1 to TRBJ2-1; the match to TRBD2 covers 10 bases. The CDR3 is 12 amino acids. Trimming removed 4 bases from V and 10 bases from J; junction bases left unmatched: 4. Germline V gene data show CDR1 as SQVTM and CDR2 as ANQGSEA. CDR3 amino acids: CSVATSGIEQFF. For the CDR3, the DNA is TGCAGCGTTGCAACTAGCGGGATCGAGCAGTTCTTC.

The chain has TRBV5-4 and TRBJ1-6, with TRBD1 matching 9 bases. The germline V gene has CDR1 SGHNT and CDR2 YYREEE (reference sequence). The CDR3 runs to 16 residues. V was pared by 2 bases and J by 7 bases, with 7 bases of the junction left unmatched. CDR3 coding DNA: TGTGCCAGCAGCTTAAAACGGGGACAGGGAAATTCACCCCTCCACTTT. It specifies CASSLKRGQGNSPLHF.

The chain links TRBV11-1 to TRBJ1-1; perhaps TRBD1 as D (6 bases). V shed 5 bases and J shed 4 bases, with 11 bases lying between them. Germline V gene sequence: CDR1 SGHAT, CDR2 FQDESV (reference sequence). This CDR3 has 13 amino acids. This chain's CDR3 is CASSLGATTEAFF. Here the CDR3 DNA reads TGTGCCAGCAGCCTGGGGGCTACCACTGAAGCTTTCTTT. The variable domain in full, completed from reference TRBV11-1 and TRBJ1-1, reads EAEVAQSPRYKITEKSQAVAFWCDPISGHATLYWYRQILGQGPELLVQFQDESVVDDSQLPKDRFSAERLKGVDSTLKIQPAELGDSAMYLCASSLGATTEAFFGQGTRLTVV.

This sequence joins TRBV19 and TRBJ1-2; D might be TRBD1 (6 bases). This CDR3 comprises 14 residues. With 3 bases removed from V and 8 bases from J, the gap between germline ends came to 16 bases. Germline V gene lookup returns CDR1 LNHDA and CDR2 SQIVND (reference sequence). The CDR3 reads CASSMRAGVSGYTF. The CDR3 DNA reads TGTGCCAGTAGTATGCGGGCAGGGGTCAGCGGCTACACCTTC.

The CDR3 bases are TGCGCCAGCGGAGACAGCTCCTATAATTCACCCCTCCACTTT. This codes for CASGDSSYNSPLHF. The gene calls are TRBV4-3 and TRBJ1-6; D might be TRBD1 (5 bases). V lost 8 bases and J 0 bases, leaving 8 bases between the germline ends. The length of the CDR3 is 14 residues. Germline CDR1 and CDR2: LGHNA and YSLEER.

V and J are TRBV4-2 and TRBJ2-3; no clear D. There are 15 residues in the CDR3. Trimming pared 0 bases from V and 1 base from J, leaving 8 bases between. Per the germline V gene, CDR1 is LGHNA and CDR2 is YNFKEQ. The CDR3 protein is CASSQDTQGTDTQYF. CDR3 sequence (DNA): TGTGCCAGCAGCCAAGATACTCAGGGCACAGATACGCAGTATTTT.